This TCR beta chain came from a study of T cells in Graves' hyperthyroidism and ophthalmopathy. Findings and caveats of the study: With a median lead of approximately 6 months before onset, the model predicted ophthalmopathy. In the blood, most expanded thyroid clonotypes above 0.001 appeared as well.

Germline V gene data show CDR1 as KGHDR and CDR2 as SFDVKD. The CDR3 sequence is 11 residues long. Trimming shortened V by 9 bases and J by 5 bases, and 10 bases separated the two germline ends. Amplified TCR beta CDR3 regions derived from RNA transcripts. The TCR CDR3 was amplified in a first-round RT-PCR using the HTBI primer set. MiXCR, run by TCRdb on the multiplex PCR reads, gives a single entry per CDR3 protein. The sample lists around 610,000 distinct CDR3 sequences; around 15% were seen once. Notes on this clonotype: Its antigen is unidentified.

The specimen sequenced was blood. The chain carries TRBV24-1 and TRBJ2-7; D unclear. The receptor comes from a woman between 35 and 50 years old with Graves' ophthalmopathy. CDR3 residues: CATHEADEQYF. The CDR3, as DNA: TGTGCCACCCATGAGGCAGACGAGCAGTACTTC.